This T cell receptor (beta chain) was obtained from a study of beta chain features in type 1 diabetes. Study context: Sorted cells examined across all samples numbered approximately 100 million.

Notes on the study in general: When Type 1 diabetes patients were examined, their TCRB CDR3s proved moderately but significantly shorter in all four CD4+ subsets. Healthy donors had naive, central memory and Treg TCRB repertoires that appeared less similar than those seen among patients.

The whole isolated RNA underwent reverse transcription, so sequencing captured expressed TCRB transcripts. Data came from immunoSEQ multiplex PCR; TCRdb stores just in-frame clones and leaves some out. The sample lists around 400,000 clones, roughly 12% occurring once. Germline CDR1 MDHEN, CDR2 SYDVKM. Trimming removed 2 bases from V and 2 bases from J, with 6 bases in between. This CDR3 is built from 13 residues. Remarks on this clone: As yet, its antigen is unknown.

The chain has TRBV28 and TRBJ2-5; the D is unclear. This receptor was identified in a man younger than 30 in good health. Sequenced: naive CD4+ T cells from blood. This chain's CDR3 is CASSLTQQETQYF. The CDR3, as DNA: TGTGCCAGCAGTTTAACCCAGCAAGAGACCCAGTACTTC.